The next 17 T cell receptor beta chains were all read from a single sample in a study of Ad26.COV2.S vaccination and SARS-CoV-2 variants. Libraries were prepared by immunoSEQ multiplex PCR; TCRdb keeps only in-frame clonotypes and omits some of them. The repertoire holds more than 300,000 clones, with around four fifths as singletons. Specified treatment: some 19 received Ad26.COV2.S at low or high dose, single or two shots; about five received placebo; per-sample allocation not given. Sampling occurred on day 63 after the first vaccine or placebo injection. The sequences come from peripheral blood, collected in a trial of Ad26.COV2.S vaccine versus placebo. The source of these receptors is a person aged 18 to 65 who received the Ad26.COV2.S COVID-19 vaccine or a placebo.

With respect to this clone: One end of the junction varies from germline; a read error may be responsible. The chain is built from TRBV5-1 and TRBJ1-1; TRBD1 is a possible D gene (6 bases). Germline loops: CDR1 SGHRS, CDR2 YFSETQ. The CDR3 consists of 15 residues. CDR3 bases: TGCGCCCGCAGCCGGGAGGGGGGCAGGGCAGGAGAAGCTTTCTTT. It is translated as CARSREGGRAGEAFF. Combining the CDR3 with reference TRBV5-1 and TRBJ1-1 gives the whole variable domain KAGVTQTPRYLIKTRGQQVTLSCSPISGHRSVSWYQQTPGQGLQFLFEYFSETQRNKGNFPGRFSGRQFSNSRSEMNVSTLELGDSALYLCARSREGGRAGEAFFGQGTRLTVV.

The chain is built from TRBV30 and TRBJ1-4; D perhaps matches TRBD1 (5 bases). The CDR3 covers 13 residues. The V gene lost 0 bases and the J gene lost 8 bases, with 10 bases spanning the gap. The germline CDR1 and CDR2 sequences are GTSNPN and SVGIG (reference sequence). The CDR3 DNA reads TGTGCCTGGAGTGTATTCGGGGGAGAAAAACTGTTTTTT. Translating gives CAWSVFGGEKLFF.

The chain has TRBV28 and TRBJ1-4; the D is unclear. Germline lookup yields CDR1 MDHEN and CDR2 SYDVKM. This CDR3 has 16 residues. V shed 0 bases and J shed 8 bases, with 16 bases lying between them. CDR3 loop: CASSLWGGNLGEKLFF. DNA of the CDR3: TGTGCCAGCAGTTTATGGGGAGGTAATTTGGGGGAAAAACTGTTTTTT.

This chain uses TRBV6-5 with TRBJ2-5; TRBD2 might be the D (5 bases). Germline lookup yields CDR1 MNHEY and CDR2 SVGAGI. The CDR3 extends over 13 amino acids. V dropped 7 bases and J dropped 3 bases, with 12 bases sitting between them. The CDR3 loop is CASNITRKETQYF. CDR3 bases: TGTGCCAGCAATATCACTAGGAAAGAGACCCAGTACTTC.

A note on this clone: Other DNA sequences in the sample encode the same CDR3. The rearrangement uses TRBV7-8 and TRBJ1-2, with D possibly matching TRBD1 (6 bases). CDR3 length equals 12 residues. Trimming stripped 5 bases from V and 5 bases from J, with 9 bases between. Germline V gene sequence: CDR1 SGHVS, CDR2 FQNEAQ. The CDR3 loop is CASSQTGYGYTF. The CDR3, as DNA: TGTGCCAGCAGCCAGACAGGATATGGCTACACCTTC.

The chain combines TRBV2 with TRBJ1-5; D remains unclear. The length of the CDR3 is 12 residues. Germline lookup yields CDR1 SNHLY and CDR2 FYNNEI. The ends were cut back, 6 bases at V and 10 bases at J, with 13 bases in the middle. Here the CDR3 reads CASSPRPNPQHF. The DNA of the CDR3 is TGTGCCAGCAGCCCACGGCCGAATCCCCAGCATTTT.

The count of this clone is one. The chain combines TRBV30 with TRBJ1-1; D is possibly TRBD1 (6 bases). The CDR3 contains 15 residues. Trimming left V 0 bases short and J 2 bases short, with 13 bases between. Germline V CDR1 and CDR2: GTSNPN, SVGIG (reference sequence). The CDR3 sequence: CAWSVSKQGNTEAFF. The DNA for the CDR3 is TGTGCCTGGAGTGTTTCTAAACAGGGAAACACTGAAGCTTTCTTT.

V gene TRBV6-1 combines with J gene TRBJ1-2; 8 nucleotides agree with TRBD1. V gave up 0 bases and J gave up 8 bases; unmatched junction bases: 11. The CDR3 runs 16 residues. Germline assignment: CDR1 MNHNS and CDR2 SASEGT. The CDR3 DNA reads TGTGCCAGCAGTGAAGCGGGACAGGAACTCCCTGAGGGCTACACCTTC. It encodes CASSEAGQELPEGYTF.

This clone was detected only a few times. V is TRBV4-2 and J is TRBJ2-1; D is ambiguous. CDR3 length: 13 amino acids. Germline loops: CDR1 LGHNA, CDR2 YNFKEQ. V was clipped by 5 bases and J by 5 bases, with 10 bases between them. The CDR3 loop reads CASSSVGDNEQFF. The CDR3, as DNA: TGTGCCAGCAGCTCCGTAGGCGACAATGAGCAGTTCTTC.

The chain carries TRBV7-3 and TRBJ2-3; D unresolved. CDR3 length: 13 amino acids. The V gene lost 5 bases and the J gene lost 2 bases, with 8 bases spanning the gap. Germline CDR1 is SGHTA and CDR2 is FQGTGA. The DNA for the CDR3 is TGTGCCAGCAGCCAAATCCACACAGATACGCAGTATTTT. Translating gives CASSQIHTDTQYF. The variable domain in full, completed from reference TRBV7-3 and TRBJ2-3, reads GAGVSQTPSNKVTEKGKYVELRCDPISGHTALYWYRQSLGQGPEFLIYFQGTGAADDSGLPNDRFFAVRPEGSVSTLKIQRTERGDSAVYLCASSQIHTDTQYFGPGTRLTVL.

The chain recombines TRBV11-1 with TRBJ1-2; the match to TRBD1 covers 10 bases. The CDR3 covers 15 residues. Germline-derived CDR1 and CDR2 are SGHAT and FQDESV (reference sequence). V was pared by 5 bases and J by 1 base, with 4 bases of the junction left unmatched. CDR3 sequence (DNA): TGTGCCAGCAGCGGCGGGACAGGGGATAACTATGGCTACACCTTC. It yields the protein CASSGGTGDNYGYTF.

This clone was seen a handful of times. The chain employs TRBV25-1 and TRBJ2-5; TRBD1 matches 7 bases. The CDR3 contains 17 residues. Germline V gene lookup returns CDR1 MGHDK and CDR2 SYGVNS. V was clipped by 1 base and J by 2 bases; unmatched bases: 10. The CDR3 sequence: CASSESVSDRIQETQYF. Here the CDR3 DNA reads TGTGCCAGCAGTGAATCAGTCTCGGACAGGATACAAGAGACCCAGTACTTC.

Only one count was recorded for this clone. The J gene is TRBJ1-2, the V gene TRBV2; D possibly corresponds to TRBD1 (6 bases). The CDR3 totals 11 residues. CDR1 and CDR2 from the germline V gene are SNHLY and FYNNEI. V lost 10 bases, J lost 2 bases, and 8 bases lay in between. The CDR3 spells CATTGNYGYTF. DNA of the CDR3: TGTGCCACCACAGGGAACTATGGCTACACCTTC.

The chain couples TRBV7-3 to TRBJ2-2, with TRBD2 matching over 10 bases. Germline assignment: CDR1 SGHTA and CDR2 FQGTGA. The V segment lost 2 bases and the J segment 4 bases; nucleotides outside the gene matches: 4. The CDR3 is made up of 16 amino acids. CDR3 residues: CASSLVAGGLTGELFF. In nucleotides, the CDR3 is TGTGCCAGCAGCTTAGTAGCGGGGGGCCTCACCGGGGAGCTGTTTTTT.

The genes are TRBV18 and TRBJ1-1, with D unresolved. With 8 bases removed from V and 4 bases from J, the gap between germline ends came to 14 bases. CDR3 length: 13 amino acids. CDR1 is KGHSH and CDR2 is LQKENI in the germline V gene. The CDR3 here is CASMAIGGTEAFF. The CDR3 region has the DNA TGTGCCAGCATGGCAATAGGCGGCACTGAAGCTTTCTTT. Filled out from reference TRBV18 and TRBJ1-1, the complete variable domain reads NAGVMQNPRHLVRRRGQEARLRCSPMKGHSHVYWYRQLPEEGLKFMVYLQKENIIDESGMPKERFSAEFPKEGPSILRIQQVVRGDSAAYFCASMAIGGTEAFFGQGTRLTVV.

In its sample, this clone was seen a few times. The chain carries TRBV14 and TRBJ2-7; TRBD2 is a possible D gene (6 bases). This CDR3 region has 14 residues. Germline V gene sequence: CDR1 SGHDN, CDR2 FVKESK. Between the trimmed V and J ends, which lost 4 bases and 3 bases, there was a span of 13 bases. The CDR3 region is CASSPFGGSYEQYF. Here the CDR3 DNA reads TGTGCCAGCAGCCCCTTCGGGGGAAGCTACGAGCAGTACTTC.

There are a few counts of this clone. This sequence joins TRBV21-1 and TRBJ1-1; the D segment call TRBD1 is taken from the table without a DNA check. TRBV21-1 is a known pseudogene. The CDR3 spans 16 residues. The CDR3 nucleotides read TGTGCCAGCAGCAAACGCCCGGGGACAGGGGTAACTGAAGCTTTCTTT. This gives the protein CASSKRPGTGVTEAFF.